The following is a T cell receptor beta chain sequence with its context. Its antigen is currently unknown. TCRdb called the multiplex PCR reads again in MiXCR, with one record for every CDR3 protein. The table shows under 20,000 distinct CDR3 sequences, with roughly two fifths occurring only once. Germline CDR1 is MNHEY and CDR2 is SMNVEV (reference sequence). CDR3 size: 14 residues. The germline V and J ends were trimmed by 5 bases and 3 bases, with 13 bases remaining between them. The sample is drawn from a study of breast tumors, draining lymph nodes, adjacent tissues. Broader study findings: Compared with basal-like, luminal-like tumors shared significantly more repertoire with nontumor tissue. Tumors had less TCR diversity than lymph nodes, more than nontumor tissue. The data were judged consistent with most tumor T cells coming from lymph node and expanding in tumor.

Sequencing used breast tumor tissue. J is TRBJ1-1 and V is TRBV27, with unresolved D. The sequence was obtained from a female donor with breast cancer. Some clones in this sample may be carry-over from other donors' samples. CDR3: CASSTLETDTEAFF. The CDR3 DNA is TGTGCCAGCAGTACTCTAGAGACGGACACTGAAGCTTTCTTT.